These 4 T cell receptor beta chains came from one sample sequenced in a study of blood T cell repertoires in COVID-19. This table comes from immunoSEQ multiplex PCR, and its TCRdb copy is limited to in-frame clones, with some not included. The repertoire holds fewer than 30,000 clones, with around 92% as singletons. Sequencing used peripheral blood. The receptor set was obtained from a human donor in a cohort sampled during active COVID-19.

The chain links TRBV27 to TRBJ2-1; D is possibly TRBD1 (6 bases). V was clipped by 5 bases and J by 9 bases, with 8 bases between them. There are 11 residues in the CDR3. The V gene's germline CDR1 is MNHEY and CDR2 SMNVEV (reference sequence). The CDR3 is CASSGGSEQFF. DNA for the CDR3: TGTGCCAGCAGTGGGGGCAGTGAGCAGTTCTTC.

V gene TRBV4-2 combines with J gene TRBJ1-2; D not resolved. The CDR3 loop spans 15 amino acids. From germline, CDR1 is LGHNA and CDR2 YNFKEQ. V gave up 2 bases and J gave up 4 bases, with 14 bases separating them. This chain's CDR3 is CASSQHPGAGYGYTF. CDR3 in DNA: TGTGCCAGCAGCCAACACCCGGGCGCGGGCTATGGCTACACCTTC.

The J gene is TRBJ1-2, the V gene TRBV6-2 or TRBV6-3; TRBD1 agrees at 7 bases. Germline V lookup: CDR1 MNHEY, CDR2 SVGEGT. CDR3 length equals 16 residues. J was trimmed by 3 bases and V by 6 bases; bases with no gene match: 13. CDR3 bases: TGTGCCAGCAGCCGCCAAGAAGGGGGGACAGACTATGGCTACACCTTC. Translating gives CASSRQEGGTDYGYTF.

DNA for the CDR3: TGTGCCAGCAGCCTCCCCGAACAGGGGGCCTCCCATGGCTACACCTTC. This encodes CASSLPEQGASHGYTF. J is TRBJ1-2 and V is TRBV11-2, with TRBD1 matching 9 bases. Germline loops: CDR1 SGHAT, CDR2 FQNNGV. The CDR3 runs to 16 residues. The trim removed 5 bases at V and 6 bases at J, leaving 13 bases unmatched.